Described below is a single T cell receptor beta chain sequence and its context. Its antigen remains unidentified. No base qualities exist here, and no much larger clone lies one base off it. These data originate in a study of T cells in narcolepsy (dated by TCRdb to 2017 to 2018). Looking at the study overall: Healthy control donors were enrolled in the study alongside patients who had narcolepsy type 1 or type 2 (NT1, NT2). To look for autoreactive T cells in narcolepsy patients that target self-antigens of hypocretin neurons (hypocretin, TRIB2), the study used TCR Vbeta sequencing to follow clonotypes in blood and CSF.

For TCR Vbeta sequencing, memory CD4+ T cells were sorted ex vivo from the peripheral blood of both healthy controls and narcolepsy patients. The investigation overall reported the following: According to the report, autoreactive clonotypes were detected serially in the blood of the same patients and of different patients, but not in healthy controls. HCRT-specific and TRIB2-specific autoreactive clonotypes were highlighted in plots that compared CD4+ T cell clonotypes in CSF versus blood from the same patient. Some blood memory CD4+ repertoires from patients and controls contained no sequences matching autoreactive T cell clones. Patients and controls had similar numbers of sequenced blood memory CD4+ clonotypes, with averages of around 39,000 in patients and 30,000 to 35,000 in controls.

Library creation used the immunoSEQ multiplex PCR assay. Entries here come from immuneACCESS through TCRdb and include only in-frame sequences with V and J called. Some clones fail to appear in such tables; in the studies checked, an unresolved V gene covers under half of the shortfall, and the cause of the remainder is unknown. The sample contains approximately 35,000 clones, less than 90% of them found a single time. About 1% of the sample is taken by the ten largest. The CDR3 runs 14 residues from the cysteine to the phenylalanine. CDR3 DNA only is kept here, 42 bases in frame from base 1. The germline ends are 12 bases apart after V is trimmed by 2 bases and J by 4 bases. CDR1 and CDR2, looked up from the germline V gene, are SGHDN and FVKESK.

This TCR derives from a human donor in good health. Sequenced sample: memory (CD45RA-) CD4+ T cells from blood. The sample's cell subset or site, from its label and the paper: memory T cells sorted ex vivo from peripheral blood. The chain employs TRBV14 and TRBJ2-7; TRBD2 is possibly the D segment (6 matching bases). The bases are TGTGCCAGCAGCCAACGGGAGCGGATTTACGAGCAGTACTTC. Its amino acids are CASSQRERIYEQYF.